This TCR beta chain stems from a study of neoadjuvant anti-PD-1 for oral cavity cancer. Sequencing used immunoSEQ multiplex PCR; TCRdb keeps in-frame clones, though not all of them. The sample has 15,000 to 20,000 clones, 50% to 75% seen once. The sample holds a few counts of this clone. Germline loops: CDR1 GTSNPN, CDR2 SVGIG (reference sequence). The ends lost 4 bases at V and 4 bases at J; junction bases unmatched: 5. CDR3 size: 13 residues. The TCR originated in a person aged 35-79 years with oral cavity squamous cell carcinoma. The sample in question was PBMCs, obtained before nivolumab (anti-PD-1) treatment. This chain joins TRBV30 and TRBJ1-2; 8 bases are a match to TRBD1. The CDR3 spells CAWKYGTGYGYTF. For the CDR3, the DNA is TGTGCCTGGAAATATGGGACAGGCTATGGCTACACCTTC.